The rows below give T cell receptor beta chains drawn from one sample of a study of T cells in localized non-small cell lung cancer. Sequencing used immunoSEQ multiplex PCR; TCRdb keeps in-frame clones, though not all of them. The repertoire holds around 69,000 clones, about nine tenths seen once, with almost 2% in the top ten. Source: peripheral blood, taken before any cancer treatment. These receptors were obtained from a woman aged 35-75 years with stage I lung adenocarcinoma. CDR3s leave out the opening cysteine and the closing phenylalanine or tryptophan. Each record gives: CDR3 protein, D gene, J gene, V gene. D genes are given only for firm matches.

ASSARTVNTEAF NA TRBJ1-1 TRBV7-9
ASSPTPTSVYEQY TRBD2 TRBJ2-7 TRBV9
ASSPYQETQY NA TRBJ2-5 TRBV18
ASSSGRIQY NA TRBJ2-4 TRBV7-2
ASTLTSGSIDGELF TRBD2 TRBJ2-2 TRBV9
ASSRDFRTGSSYEQY TRBD1 TRBJ2-7 TRBV4-1
ASSHSFGAGELF NA TRBJ2-2 TRBV4-2
ASSIGRRGGYNEQF TRBD2 TRBJ2-1 TRBV19
ASSPPGLAGTDTQY TRBD2 TRBJ2-3 TRBV2
ASSRQGPYGYT TRBD1 TRBJ1-2 TRBV6-5
ASSIPPPDTQY NA TRBJ2-3 TRBV19
ASSLNRGWGYT NA TRBJ1-2 TRBV7-2
ASSSSGIGKNIQY TRBD2 TRBJ2-4 TRBV28
ASKPGGIGETQY TRBD1 TRBJ2-5 TRBV6-6
ASTYGPGSYEQY NA TRBJ2-7 TRBV6-5
ASSLESNQPQH NA TRBJ1-5 TRBV7-8
ASSSPGTGVTEAF TRBD1 TRBJ1-1 TRBV11-2
ASSLTEGAGQF TRBD1 TRBJ2-1 TRBV7-6
ASSHSGGDSYEQY TRBD2 TRBJ2-7 TRBV5-1
SAPGATEAF NA TRBJ1-1 TRBV20-1
ASMGQGTYEQY TRBD1 TRBJ2-7 TRBV7-8
ASSRIREPQWTEAF NA TRBJ1-1 TRBV6-6
ASSLATTSPSFYNEQF NA TRBJ2-1 TRBV7-2
ASSLTGPDTEAF NA TRBJ1-1 TRBV6-6
ASRDRRSANYGYT TRBD1 TRBJ1-2 TRBV6-5
ASRLAGGLFLTDTQY TRBD2 TRBJ2-3 TRBV27
ASSAGQGRNYGYT TRBD1 TRBJ1-2 TRBV28
ASESGGETQY NA TRBJ2-5 TRBV5-6
ASSADPSSYEQY NA TRBJ2-7 TRBV19
ASRFTGGTEAF NA TRBJ1-1 TRBV7-3
ASSQSGVAYEQY NA TRBJ2-7 TRBV7-8
ASTVGLAGRNEQF TRBD2 TRBJ2-1 TRBV9
ASSRGTGEEF TRBD1 TRBJ2-1 TRBV5-6
ASSARGWDEKLF TRBD1 TRBJ1-4 TRBV7-9
ASGLVVGNYGYT NA TRBJ1-2 TRBV12-5
ASSQEGLAQYNEQF NA TRBJ2-1 TRBV4-1
ASRDRGRNTEAF TRBD1 TRBJ1-1 TRBV2
ASSPPTFHPGVYEQY NA TRBJ2-7 TRBV18
ASSEGVTGAQETQY TRBD1 TRBJ2-5 TRBV25-1
ASSLDLQGSYNSPLH NA TRBJ1-6 TRBV5-4
ASSLEYVRIDTQY NA TRBJ2-3 TRBV5-5
ASRRGEETQY NA TRBJ2-5 TRBV27